This T cell receptor beta chain appears in the sequencing data of a study of fetal regulatory T cell absence and autoimmunity. Study in general: Exocrine pancreas autoimmunity occurred in IPEX patients lacking clinical diabetes. General observations from the study: Antigen-driven pancreatic autoimmunity before birth in IPEX was inferred from oligoclonal enrichment. Oligoclonal TCR enrichment in pancreas over cord blood reached over 90-fold for some clones.

The CDR3 sequence is 13 residues long. Germline V gives CDR1 MNHEY, CDR2 SVGAGI. Trimming took off 0 bases at V and 2 bases at J, with 4 bases between the two ends. Comments on this clone: The target antigen is unknown. The sample contains more than one DNA sequence encoding this CDR3.

The survey-level immunoSEQ assay was used. Profiled with immunoSEQ multiplex PCR; TCRdb holds only in-frame clones, not every one. The sample holds approximately 46,000 clones, roughly four fifths seen once. The chain is built from TRBV6-5 and TRBJ1-1, with D unresolved. The specimen was cord blood. The sequence was collected from a newborn boy with IPEX syndrome. The CDR3 spells CASSYSTNTEAFF. In nucleotides, the CDR3 is TGTGCCAGCAGTTACTCGACAAACACTGAAGCTTTCTTT.